These 9 T cell receptor beta chains share one sample of origin, sequenced in a study of blood T cell repertoires in COVID-19. Sequencing was performed with immunoSEQ multiplex PCR; in TCRdb, only in-frame clones are kept and a portion is missing. Among about 210,000 clones listed, approximately 82% were seen once. Sequenced input: peripheral blood. The receptors come from a man aged 45-60 years with active or convalescent COVID-19.

This clone was found once. The chain uses TRBV5-1 and TRBJ1-1; D remains unclear. This CDR3 is 15 amino acids long. V lost 0 bases and J 0 bases, leaving 9 bases between the germline ends. Germline V lookup: CDR1 SGHRS, CDR2 YFSETQ. CDR3 protein: CASSLAGRLNTEAFF. CDR3 in DNA: TGCGCCAGCAGCTTGGCTGGCAGGTTGAACACTGAAGCTTTCTTT.

To note about this clone: The same CDR3 arises from other DNA sequences in this sample as well. V is TRBV5-1 and J is TRBJ1-1; 8 positions match TRBD1. Germline V gene sequence: CDR1 SGHRS, CDR2 YFSETQ. Losses at the gene ends were 4 bases for V and 7 bases for J; bases not matched to a gene: 3. The CDR3 is 12 amino acids. The CDR3 is CASSLGQGEAFF. The CDR3 DNA reads TGCGCCAGCAGCCTAGGACAGGGTGAAGCTTTCTTT.

This chain uses TRBV11-2 with TRBJ2-5, with D unresolved. This CDR3 is 16 amino acids long. Germline V CDR1 and CDR2: SGHAT, FQNNGV. V lost 1 base to trimming and J lost 2 bases, with 14 bases between them. The CDR3 DNA reads TGTGCCAGCAGCTTAGGCCAGGTGGTCAGACAAGAGACCCAGTACTTC. Residues: CASSLGQVVRQETQYF.

This chain connects TRBV24-1 to TRBJ2-3, with D possibly TRBD2 on 6 matching bases. CDR3 length: 13 amino acids. Germline V gene data show CDR1 as KGHDR and CDR2 as SFDVKD. With 7 bases removed from V and 0 bases from J, the gap between germline ends came to 7 bases. Here the CDR3 DNA reads TGTGCCACCAGGGGGGGTAGCACAGATACGCAGTATTTT. This sequence encodes CATRGGSTDTQYF.

This clone was observed a single time. The J gene is TRBJ1-2, the V gene TRBV5-4, with D perhaps TRBD1 (5 bases). The V and J ends lost 4 bases and 4 bases respectively, with 14 bases between them. There are 14 residues in the CDR3. Per the germline V gene, CDR1 is SGHNT and CDR2 is YYREEE (reference sequence). The CDR3 nucleotides read TGTGCCAGCAGCCCTCTGACAGCTCTCTATGGCTACACCTTC. As protein: CASSPLTALYGYTF.

V and J are TRBV6-2 or TRBV6-3 and TRBJ1-6; no reliable D call. This CDR3 has 14 residues. Trimming cost V 2 bases and J 10 bases, with 12 bases left between them. In germline, CDR1 is MNHEY, CDR2 SVGEGT. CDR3 sequence reads: CASSYGGLESPLHF. DNA of the CDR3: TGTGCCAGCAGTTACGGCGGGCTCGAATCACCCCTCCACTTT.

The chain uses TRBV10-3 and TRBJ1-1; D gene ambiguous. Germline V lookup: CDR1 ENHRY, CDR2 SYGVKD. CDR3 length equals 12 residues. Trimming pared 3 bases from V and 4 bases from J, leaving 6 bases between. This CDR3 reads CAISDRGTEAFF. The DNA of the CDR3 is TGTGCCATCAGTGATCGGGGCACTGAAGCTTTCTTT.

The chain uses TRBV6-6 and TRBJ1-5; possibly TRBD1 for D (6 bases). V lost 7 bases to trimming and J lost 3 bases, with 19 bases between them. This CDR3 region has 16 residues. Germline V lookup: CDR1 MNHNY, CDR2 SVGAGI (reference sequence). CDR3 amino acids: CASNQDSPPSNQPQHF. The CDR3, as DNA: TGTGCCAGCAACCAGGACAGTCCTCCTTCCAATCAGCCCCAGCATTTT.

The V and J genes are TRBV7-9 and TRBJ2-5, with D perhaps matching TRBD1 (5 bases). CDR1 is SEHNR and CDR2 is FQNEAQ in the germline V gene (reference sequence). The CDR3 totals 14 residues. The V gene lost 2 bases and the J gene lost 2 bases, with 9 bases spanning the gap. DNA for the CDR3: TGTGCCAGCAGCTTAATAGGGGTTCAAGAGACCCAGTACTTC. It specifies CASSLIGVQETQYF.